A selection of T cell receptor beta chains follows, all from one sample in a study of technical replicates of blood from a handful of donors. TCRdb keeps only in-frame clones here, not all; method: immunoSEQ multiplex PCR. The sample records under 95,000 clones, about 95% being singletons. The sequenced material came from T cells isolated from PBMCs. The receptors here all came from a human donor in good health. The CDR3 runs from the conserved cysteine through the conserved F or W. D genes are given only for firm matches. Part of the rows lack a size; the others show once, few, many or a class for expanded clones.

d_call,j_call,clone_size,v_call,cdr3_nt,cdr3_aa
-,TRBJ1-2,-,TRBV29-1,TGCAGCGTTGAAGATCAACTGTATGGCTACACCTTC,CSVEDQLYGYTF
-,TRBJ2-3,-,TRBV11-2,TGTGCCAGCAGCCCCTATGCCACTAGCACAGATACGCAGTATTTT,CASSPYATSTDTQYF
TRBD2,TRBJ2-5,-,TRBV9,TGTGCCAGCAGCCCACCTGGAGGGACTAGCGTTTCGAGAGAGACCCAGTACTTC,CASSPPGGTSVSRETQYF
TRBD1,TRBJ1-1,-,TRBV27,TGTGCCAGCAGTCCGATAACTAGTACAGGGGGTAGAGAAGCTTTCTTT,CASSPITSTGGREAFF
-,TRBJ1-5,-,TRBV6-5,TGTGCCAGCAGTTACTCCCGCGGCAATCAGCCCCAGCATTTT,CASSYSRGNQPQHF
TRBD1,TRBJ2-1,-,TRBV19,TGTGCCGGTAGGAGCCGGGACAGGGGGCATGAGCAGTTCTTC,CAGRSRDRGHEQFF
-,TRBJ2-7,-,TRBV15,TGTGCCACCAGCAGAGATGGTCTCGTAGCCTACGAGCAGTACTTC,CATSRDGLVAYEQYF
TRBD2,TRBJ2-3,-,TRBV2,TGTGCCAGCAGAAAAGGGACTAGTCAGTATTTT,CASRKGTSQYF
TRBD2,TRBJ2-5,-,TRBV2,TGTGCCAGCAGTCAAACTAGCGGGGGGGAGCAAGAGACCCAGTACTTC,CASSQTSGGEQETQYF
-,TRBJ2-7,-,TRBV6-1,TGTGCCAGCAGGCCCCGGACAGACAGCTCCTACGAGCAGTACTTC,CASRPRTDSSYEQYF
-,TRBJ1-6,-,TRBV7-9,TGTGCCAGCAGCCCAGAGGGCAATTCACCCCTCCACTTT,CASSPEGNSPLHF
TRBD2,TRBJ2-1,-,TRBV6-1,TGTGCCAGCAGTGAGGGGACTACCTTTGATTATGAGCAGTTCTTC,CASSEGTTFDYEQFF
-,TRBJ1-2,-,TRBV7-8,TGTGCCAGCAGCTTACAGGACATAGCTAACTATGGCTACACCTTC,CASSLQDIANYGYTF
-,TRBJ1-6,-,TRBV30,TGTGCCTGGAGTATGACTCTGAGCTCCTATAATTCACCCCTCCACTTT,CAWSMTLSSYNSPLHF
TRBD2,TRBJ2-7,-,TRBV5-1,TGCGCCAGCAGCCTGGAAGCGGGGAACTCCTACGAGCAGTACTTC,CASSLEAGNSYEQYF
-,TRBJ2-7,-,TRBV11-2,TGTGCCAGCAGCTTAGGGAGCAGCCACTACGAGCAGTACTTC,CASSLGSSHYEQYF
-,TRBJ2-2,-,TRBV5-1,TGCGCCAGCAGCCTGAGACAGAAGAACACCGGGGAGCTGTTTTTT,CASSLRQKNTGELFF
TRBD2,TRBJ2-7,-,TRBV7-7,TGTGCCAGCAGTTCCGGACTAGCGGGAGTGGGTGAGCAGTACTTC,CASSSGLAGVGEQYF
TRBD1,TRBJ1-2,-,TRBV28,TGTGCCAGCAGTCCCCGACAGGGGGCTAACTATGGCTACACCTTC,CASSPRQGANYGYTF
-,TRBJ2-5,-,TRBV5-1,TGCGCCAGCAGCTTCGCAGGGAACCAAGAGACCCAGTACTTC,CASSFAGNQETQYF
TRBD2,TRBJ2-7,-,TRBV10-1,TGCGCCAGCAGTGGGACTAGCGGGAGTCGGTACGAGCAGTACTTC,CASSGTSGSRYEQYF
-,TRBJ1-4,-,TRBV11-2,TGTGCCAGCAGCTTATTGGAGTCTACTAATGAAAAACTGTTTTTT,CASSLLESTNEKLFF
-,TRBJ2-1,-,TRBV2,TGTGCCAGCAAATTAGACTCCTACAATGAGCAGTTCTTC,CASKLDSYNEQFF
-,TRBJ1-2,-,TRBV15,TGTGCCACCAGCAGTAGCCCCCCCGTAAACTATGGCTACACCTTC,CATSSSPPVNYGYTF
TRBD2,TRBJ2-7,-,TRBV4-1,TGCGCCAGCAGCCAAGCGGGAGGACTGGGCTACGAGCAGTACTTC,CASSQAGGLGYEQYF
-,TRBJ1-6,-,TRBV5-4,TGTGCCAGCAGCTTGGATGCCGCCAGGGGTGGTTCACCCCTCCACTTT,CASSLDAARGGSPLHF
-,TRBJ2-3,-,TRBV28,TGTGCCAGCAGCGGGGAGGTCACAGATACGCAGTATTTT,CASSGEVTDTQYF
-,TRBJ1-1,few,TRBV2,TGTGCCAGCAGTGAATTGGGAGTTTTCGGGGGAACTGAAGCTTTCTTT,CASSELGVFGGTEAFF
TRBD1,TRBJ1-1,-,TRBV2,TGTGCCAGCAGTCTAGGACAGGGGACGGAAGCTTTCTTT,CASSLGQGTEAFF
-,TRBJ1-1,-,TRBV27,TGTGCCAGCAGTTTAAGGGGTCGGGTTGAAGCTTTCTTT,CASSLRGRVEAFF
TRBD2,TRBJ2-1,-,TRBV7-3,TGTGCCAGCAGCTCCCGGAGGACTAGCGACTACAATGAGCAGTTCTTC,CASSSRRTSDYNEQFF
TRBD2,TRBJ2-7,-,TRBV29-1,TGCAGCGCCTCGGGGGGCTACGAGCAGTACTTC,CSASGGYEQYF
TRBD1,TRBJ2-3,-,TRBV9,TGTGCCAGCAGCGGAGGGGGCCGTGGCACAGATACGCAGTATTTT,CASSGGGRGTDTQYF
-,TRBJ1-3,-,TRBV19,TGTGCCAGTAGTATAGACGGGACTTACCTCGGAAACACCATATATTTT,CASSIDGTYLGNTIYF
-,TRBJ2-7,-,TRBV6-1,TGTGCCAGCAGTGAACGGACATATGAACGTGAGCAGTACTTC,CASSERTYEREQYF
-,TRBJ1-5,-,TRBV7-9,TGTGCCAGCAGCTCGGGACTCATCAAGCCCCAGCATTTT,CASSSGLIKPQHF
-,TRBJ1-3,-,TRBV7-9,TGTGCCAGCAGCTTAGCGCAGGGAAACACCATATATTTT,CASSLAQGNTIYF
TRBD1,TRBJ1-2,-,TRBV19,TGTGCCAGTATTTGGACAGGGGGCTTCGAGAATGGCTACACCTTC,CASIWTGGFENGYTF
TRBD2,TRBJ2-2,-,TRBV5-1,TGCGCCAGCAGCTCTAGACTAGCGGGCACGAACACCGGGGAGCTGTTTTTT,CASSSRLAGTNTGELFF
-,TRBJ1-1,-,TRBV7-3,TGTGCCAGCAGCTTAACGGCTTATATAGGAGAGAACACTGAAGCTTTCTTT,CASSLTAYIGENTEAFF
-,TRBJ1-2,-,TRBV10-1,TGCGCCATCTCAAACTACGGGACTCAAGGCTACACCTTC,CAISNYGTQGYTF
-,TRBJ1-4,-,TRBV5-4,TGTGCCAGCAGCTCGATAGGAGAAACTAATGAAAAACTGTTTTTT,CASSSIGETNEKLFF
-,TRBJ2-1,-,TRBV2,TGTGCCAGCGCCGGGACATCCTCCTACAATGAGCAGTTCTTC,CASAGTSSYNEQFF
-,TRBJ1-1,-,TRBV2,TGTGCCAGCAGTGGTCTGGGGCAGGGTGTTACTGAAGCTTTCTTT,CASSGLGQGVTEAFF
TRBD1,TRBJ1-2,-,TRBV10-2,TGCGCCAGCACCGCAACCGGGACAGTCTATGGCTACACCTTC,CASTATGTVYGYTF
-,TRBJ1-5,-,TRBV29-1,TGCAGCGTTGCTAGTCAGGGCCCGAATCAGCCCCAGCATTTT,CSVASQGPNQPQHF
-,TRBJ1-1,-,TRBV7-9,TGTGCCAGCACCACAAGTGCGGCTGAAGCTTTCTTT,CASTTSAAEAFF
-,TRBJ1-6,-,TRBV19,TGTGCCAGTAGTATATATGGGAGTTCACCCCTCCACTTT,CASSIYGSSPLHF
TRBD1,TRBJ2-1,-,TRBV5-1,TGCGCCAGCAGCCCGGGACAGCTTTACAATGAGCAGTTCTTC,CASSPGQLYNEQFF
TRBD1,TRBJ2-7,-,TRBV5-6,TGTGCCAGCAGCTCGAGGAAGAGGGACAGGGAAAACGAGCAGTACTTC,CASSSRKRDRENEQYF
-,TRBJ2-5,-,TRBV21-1,TGTGCCAGCAGCATTAAGCGAGGCCAAGAGACCCAGTACTTC,CASSIKRGQETQYF
-,TRBJ1-2,-,TRBV7-2,TGTGCCAGCAGCTTAGGAGGGCCCGACACCTTC,CASSLGGPDTF
TRBD1,TRBJ2-7,-,TRBV7-8,TGTGCCAGCAGCTTAGTAGACAGGGGGCTATTGTCTGAGCAGTACTTC,CASSLVDRGLLSEQYF